Shown below are 21 T cell receptor beta chains from a single sample sequenced in a study of cytomegalovirus exposure and HLA in healthy donors. Amplification used 60 Vbeta primers and 13 Jbeta primers. Clones were read by immunoSEQ multiplex PCR, and TCRdb kept only the in-frame ones, dropping some. The top ten hold about 2.6% of the sample, which has over 150,000 clones, approximately 80% seen once. The sample consisted of PBMCs. These receptors originate from a woman in her thirties or forties in good health and CMV-seropositive.

This clone was seen just once. V usage is TRBV2 and J usage is TRBJ2-1, with 10 bases lining up with TRBD2. This CDR3 is 15 amino acids long. The trim removed 5 bases at V and 0 bases at J, leaving 1 base unmatched. Germline CDR1 and CDR2: SNHLY and FYNNEI. The CDR3 region is CASSPSGSSYNEQFF. CDR3 nucleotide sequence: TGTGCCAGCAGTCCTAGCGGGAGCTCCTACAATGAGCAGTTCTTC.

V and J are TRBV5-1 and TRBJ2-2; the D gene is possibly TRBD1 (6 bases). This CDR3 is built from 15 residues. V shed 0 bases and J shed 3 bases, with 9 bases lying between them. Per germline, CDR1 SGHRS and CDR2 YFSETQ. CDR3: CASSLGSGDTGELFF. CDR3 DNA: TGCGCCAGCAGCTTGGGTTCAGGGGACACCGGGGAGCTGTTTTTT. The variable domain in full, completed from reference TRBV5-1 and TRBJ2-2, reads KAGVTQTPRYLIKTRGQQVTLSCSPISGHRSVSWYQQTPGQGLQFLFEYFSETQRNKGNFPGRFSGRQFSNSRSEMNVSTLELGDSALYLCASSLGSGDTGELFFGEGSRLTVL.

The genes are TRBV29-1 and TRBJ1-1; D is unclear. Germline V gene data show CDR1 as SQVTM and CDR2 as ANQGSEA. CDR3 length: 14 residues. V lost 4 bases and J lost 1, with 13 bases in between. The CDR3 loop reads CSVGSRAGNTEAFF. In DNA form, the CDR3 reads TGCAGCGTTGGATCCAGAGCGGGGAACACTGAAGCTTTCTTT.

The J gene is TRBJ2-3, the V gene TRBV7-9, with 14 bases aligning to TRBD2. The CDR3 contains 18 residues. CDR1 SEHNR and CDR2 FQNEAQ come from the germline V gene (reference sequence). The junction had 8 bases not matched to a gene; V was cut back by 5 bases and J by 1 base. As DNA, the CDR3 is TGTGCCAGCAGCCCGGGACTAGCGGGAGTGTCGGGCACAGATACGCAGTATTTT. Its translation is CASSPGLAGVSGTDTQYF.

The J gene is TRBJ1-5, the V gene TRBV19; unclear D gene. V was clipped by 3 bases and J by 5 bases, with 11 bases between them. Germline CDR1 reads LNHDA; CDR2 reads SQIVND (reference sequence). The CDR3 runs to 14 residues. CDR3 coding DNA: TGTGCCAGTAGTATTGGAATCGGGGATCAGCCCCAGCATTTT. Translation: CASSIGIGDQPQHF.

The rearrangement uses TRBV6-1 and TRBJ1-2; 7 bases match TRBD1. The germline V gene has CDR1 MNHNS and CDR2 SASEGT. V lost 6 bases to trimming and J lost 5 bases; unmatched junction nucleotides: 6. The CDR3 extends over 13 amino acids. The CDR3, as DNA: TGTGCCAGCAGGGAGGGACAGAGTTATGGCTACACCTTC. Its translation is CASREGQSYGYTF.

The chain is built from TRBV6-1 and TRBJ1-1; D perhaps matches TRBD1 (5 bases). CDR3 size: 13 residues. Germline V gene lookup returns CDR1 MNHNS and CDR2 SASEGT. Trimming cost V 6 bases and J 1 base, with 9 bases left between them. The CDR3 spells CASSRERNTEAFF. DNA for the CDR3: TGTGCCAGCAGCAGGGAAAGGAACACTGAAGCTTTCTTT.

The CDR3: CASKPASSGANVLTF. The CDR3 DNA sequence: TGTGCCAGCAAACCTGCGAGCTCTGGGGCCAACGTCCTGACTTTC. The chain is built from TRBV21-1 and TRBJ2-6; the table's D call, TRBD2, was not checked against the DNA. TRBV21-1 represents a pseudogene. This CDR3 is 15 amino acids long.

The chain couples TRBV29-1 to TRBJ2-7; 9 nucleotides line up with TRBD2. The V segment lost 7 bases and the J segment 9 bases; nucleotides outside the gene matches: 7. CDR1 is SQVTM, CDR2 ANQGSEA, per germline. The CDR3 is 11 residues long. The CDR3 spells CSARLADGQYF. For the CDR3, the DNA is TGCAGCGCCAGACTAGCGGACGGGCAGTACTTC.

This chain uses TRBV30 with TRBJ1-5, with D perhaps matching TRBD1 (5 bases). CDR1 is GTSNPN and CDR2 is SVGIG in the germline V gene (reference sequence). The length of the CDR3 is 14 residues. The V gene lost 1 base and the J gene lost 5 bases, with 12 bases spanning the gap. CDR3 DNA: TGTGCCTGGAGTGGGACATCGAGCGATCAGCCCCAGCATTTT. This gives the protein CAWSGTSSDQPQHF. Complete variable domain (other parts from reference TRBV30 and TRBJ1-5): SQTIHQWPATLVQPVGSPLSLECTVEGTSNPNLYWYRQAAGRGLQLLFYSVGIGQISSEVPQNLSASRPQDRQFILSSKKLLLSDSGFYLCAWSGTSSDQPQHFGDGTRLSIL.

This clone was detected only a few times. J is TRBJ2-3 and V is TRBV19; D is ambiguous. V was shortened by 3 bases and J by 4 bases, with 11 bases between the two germline ends. This CDR3 is built from 14 residues. Germline V lookup: CDR1 LNHDA, CDR2 SQIVND (reference sequence). This CDR3 is CASSIQVSPDTQYF. CDR3 DNA: TGTGCCAGTAGTATTCAAGTGAGCCCAGATACGCAGTATTTT. Full variable domain (rest looked up from reference TRBV19 and TRBJ2-3): DGGITQSPKYLFRKEGQNVTLSCEQNLNHDAMYWYRQDPGQGLRLIYYSQIVNDFQKGDIAEGYSVSREKKESFPLTVTSAQKNPTAFYLCASSIQVSPDTQYFGPGTRLTVL.

V is TRBV30 and J is TRBJ1-1; TRBD1 matches 9 bases. CDR1 is GTSNPN and CDR2 is SVGIG in the germline V gene (reference sequence). This CDR3 comprises 16 residues. V shed 4 bases and J 6 bases; nucleotides not matched to a gene: 15. Here the CDR3 reads CAWTVTGGWNGAEAFF. Written as DNA, the CDR3 is TGTGCCTGGACCGTGACAGGGGGATGGAATGGCGCTGAAGCTTTCTTT.

This chain links TRBV5-1 with TRBJ1-1, with 8 bases fitting TRBD1. The CDR3 loop spans 13 amino acids. Germline CDR1 is SGHRS and CDR2 is YFSETQ. Germline trimming cut 4 bases from V and 3 bases from J; bases unmatched to any gene: 2. CDR3 residues: CASSTGGYTEAFF. CDR3 DNA sequence: TGCGCCAGCAGCACAGGGGGATACACTGAAGCTTTCTTT.

The rearrangement uses TRBV30 and TRBJ2-7, with D possibly being TRBD2 (5 bases). V was trimmed by 0 bases and J by 3 bases, leaving 9 bases between them. This CDR3 spans 13 amino acids. Germline CDR1 reads GTSNPN; CDR2 reads SVGIG (reference sequence). The CDR3 is CAWSVLGIYEQYF. The CDR3 region has the DNA TGTGCCTGGAGTGTACTAGGGATCTACGAGCAGTACTTC.

The V and J genes are TRBV7-2 and TRBJ2-2; the match to TRBD1 covers 9 bases. V lost 5 bases and J lost 5; bases outside the gene matches: 0. CDR3 length equals 13 residues. The germline CDR1 and CDR2 sequences are SGHTA and FQGNSA. CDR3: CASSDRGTGELFF. The CDR3 DNA reads TGTGCCAGCAGCGACAGGGGGACCGGGGAGCTGTTTTTT.

This clone was found once. The chain couples TRBV29-1 to TRBJ2-7; 9 bases match TRBD1. V lost 7 bases to trimming and J lost 7 bases; unmatched junction nucleotides: 11. CDR1 and CDR2 from the germline V gene are SQVTM and ANQGSEA. The CDR3 runs 13 residues. CDR3 sequence reads: CSAGGTGLVEQYF. CDR3 DNA sequence: TGCAGCGCTGGTGGGACAGGGCTCGTTGAGCAGTACTTC.

The chain is built from TRBV27 and TRBJ2-5, with 15 bases matching TRBD2. CDR1 is MNHEY, CDR2 SMNVEV, per germline (reference sequence). The CDR3 totals 15 residues. The ends lost 4 bases at V and 11 bases at J; junction bases unmatched: 8. CDR3 sequence: CASSSSGTSGGRQYF. CDR3 coding DNA: TGTGCCAGCAGTTCATCCGGGACTAGCGGGGGGCGGCAGTACTTC.

The chain couples TRBV28 to TRBJ1-1, with 10 positions matching TRBD1. This CDR3 is built from 14 residues. The V and J ends lost 3 bases and 11 bases, in that order; junction bases with no gene match: 9. Germline loops: CDR1 MDHEN, CDR2 SYDVKM. The CDR3 is CASSFPGQGRRAFF. The CDR3 DNA reads as TGTGCCAGCAGTTTCCCGGGACAGGGGCGGCGGGCTTTCTTT.

Only one count was recorded for this clone. The rearrangement joins TRBV27 to TRBJ1-1; D is possibly TRBD1 (5 bases). The V end lost 3 bases, the J end lost 0 bases, and 8 bases lay between the germline ends. This CDR3 comprises 14 residues. In germline, CDR1 is MNHEY, CDR2 SMNVEV (reference sequence). CDR3 nucleotide sequence: TGTGCCAGCAGTTTCGGAGGGGTGAACACTGAAGCTTTCTTT. This sequence encodes CASSFGGVNTEAFF.

This rearrangement joins TRBV7-2 to TRBJ2-7; D gene uncertain. This CDR3 region has 13 residues. Trimming stripped 2 bases from V and 2 bases from J, with 7 bases between. Germline V gene lookup returns CDR1 SGHTA and CDR2 FQGNSA. The CDR3 here is CASSLNRAYEQYF. The CDR3 region has the DNA TGTGCCAGCAGCTTAAATCGTGCCTACGAGCAGTACTTC. The entire variable domain, with the rest obtained from reference TRBV7-2 and TRBJ2-7, is as follows: GAGVSQSPSNKVTEKGKDVELRCDPISGHTALYWYRQSLGQGLEFLIYFQGNSAPDKSGLPSDRFSAERTGGSVSTLTIQRTQQEDSAVYLCASSLNRAYEQYFGPGTRLTVT.

V and J are TRBV12-1 and TRBJ2-5; TRBD1 reflects the table's D call only, with no check against the DNA. TRBV12-1 is marked as a pseudogene. CDR3 length: 13 amino acids. CDR3 nucleotide sequence: TGTGCCAGCCCCACCGAGGGGGAAGAGACCCAGTACTTC. It encodes CASPTEGEETQYF.